These 28 T cell receptor beta chains were sequenced from one sample in a study of identical twins. Each CDR3 protein is one row after TCRdb ran MiXCR on the 5' RACE reads. Altogether around 670,000 distinct CDR3 sequences are present, approximately 6.1% being singletons, with the ten largest covering 1.5% to 2%. The sample was naive T cells sorted from blood. These receptors were taken from a man aged 18 to 35 in good health.

There are many counts of this clonotype. DNA of the CDR3: TGTGCCAGCAGTTTGGTGACAGGGGGAGGAGGCTACACCTTC. This translates into CASSLVTGGGGYTF. The chain combines TRBV12-3 or TRBV12-4 with TRBJ1-2; 9 bases fit TRBD1. The CDR3 runs to 14 residues. Trimming cost V 3 bases and J 8 bases; bases outside gene matches: 7.

This clonotype was observed at least ten times. The genes are TRBV7-2 and TRBJ2-1, with 7 bases lining up with TRBD1. CDR3 length equals 14 residues. Germline V gene sequence: CDR1 SGHTA, CDR2 FQGNSA. V lost 5 bases, J lost 6 bases, and 7 bases stayed unmatched. The CDR3 reads CASSPSNRGNEQFF. The DNA for the CDR3 is TGTGCCAGCAGCCCTAGTAACAGGGGCAATGAGCAGTTCTTC. Full variable domain (rest looked up from reference TRBV7-2 and TRBJ2-1): GAGVSQSPSNKVTEKGKDVELRCDPISGHTALYWYRQSLGQGLEFLIYFQGNSAPDKSGLPSDRFSAERTGGSVSTLTIQRTQQEDSAVYLCASSPSNRGNEQFFGPGTRLTVL.

This clonotype was recorded at least ten times. J is TRBJ2-7 and V is TRBV9; either TRBD1 or TRBD2 may supply D (5 bases each). Per the germline V gene, CDR1 is SGDLS and CDR2 is YYNGEE. This CDR3 is built from 12 residues. V lost 3 bases, J lost 5 bases, and 9 bases lay in between. In DNA form, the CDR3 reads TGTGCCAGCAGCGCGGGGCTTGACGAGCAGTACTTC. Translation gives CASSAGLDEQYF. The whole variable domain, remainder taken from reference TRBV9 and TRBJ2-7, is DSGVTQTPKHLITATGQRVTLRCSPRSGDLSVYWYQQSLDQGLQFLIQYYNGEERAKGNILERFSAQQFPDLHSELNLSSLELGDSALYFCASSAGLDEQYFGPGTRLTVT.

The table lists this clonotype with many counts. The chain recombines TRBV29-1 with TRBJ2-3, with 8 nucleotides matching TRBD2. Germline trimming cut 6 bases from V and 1 base from J; bases unmatched to any gene: 6. CDR3 length: 14 residues. Germline V gene data show CDR1 as SQVTM and CDR2 as ANQGSEA. The CDR3 protein is CSVAQRERTDTQYF. The CDR3 nucleotides read TGCAGCGTCGCCCAGCGGGAGCGCACAGATACGCAGTATTTT.

The table lists this clonotype with many counts. The genes are TRBV20-1 and TRBJ2-7; D perhaps matches TRBD1 (6 bases). Trimming took off 2 bases at V and 2 bases at J, with 10 bases between the two ends. CDR1 and CDR2 from the germline V gene are DFQATT and SNEGSKA (reference sequence). The length of the CDR3 is 13 residues. For the CDR3, the DNA is TGCAGTGCTAGACAGGACAGCCCCTACGAGCAGTACTTC. This encodes CSARQDSPYEQYF.

This clonotype was detected many times. CDR3 residues: CASSSPLAGGLYNEQFF. CDR3 coding DNA: TGTGCCAGCAGCTCACCCCTAGCGGGAGGGCTCTACAATGAGCAGTTCTTC. This rearrangement joins TRBV7-9 to TRBJ2-1; 12 bases align to TRBD2. CDR1 SEHNR and CDR2 FQNEAQ come from the germline V gene (reference sequence). The CDR3 runs to 17 residues. V was clipped by 4 bases and J by 3 bases; unmatched bases: 7.

This clonotype was picked up many times. V is TRBV4-1 and J is TRBJ2-1; TRBD2 matches 7 bases. Germline V CDR1 and CDR2: MGHRA, YSYEKL. Germline trimming cut 3 bases from V and 16 bases from J; bases unmatched to any gene: 6. The CDR3 runs 11 residues. The CDR3 DNA sequence: TGCGCCAGCAGCCAGGGACTACTCTCCTTCTTC. It codes for CASSQGLLSFF.

The J gene is TRBJ2-1, the V gene TRBV7-2; D is perhaps TRBD2 (5 bases). CDR1 is SGHTA, CDR2 FQGNSA, per germline. Trimming cost V 5 bases and J 14 bases, with 16 bases left between them. CDR3 length: 12 amino acids. The CDR3 sequence is CASSPHSEDEFF. Here the CDR3 DNA reads TGTGCCAGCAGCCCCCATAGCGAAGATGAGTTCTTC.

V and J are TRBV21-1 and TRBJ2-1; the table's D call TRBD2 went unverified against the DNA. TRBV21-1 is marked as a pseudogene. The CDR3 sequence is 16 residues long. For the CDR3, the DNA is TGTGCCAGCAGCAAAGCGTTCCAGCGGGAGACCAATGAGCAGTTCTTC. As protein: CASSKAFQRETNEQFF.

The chain couples TRBV7-9 to TRBJ1-1, with TRBD1 matching 9 bases. Looked up from germline, CDR1 is SEHNR and CDR2 is FQNEAQ (reference sequence). J gave up 10 bases and V 5 bases, and 5 bases lay outside the gene matches. The CDR3 contains 12 residues. The CDR3 sequence: CASSPTDRGAFF. The DNA of the CDR3 is TGTGCCAGCAGCCCGACGGACAGGGGAGCTTTCTTT.

The chain employs TRBV6-1 and TRBJ2-3; possibly TRBD2 for D (5 bases). CDR3 size: 13 residues. Per germline, CDR1 MNHNS and CDR2 SASEGT. The ends were cut back, 1 base at V and 9 bases at J, with 11 bases in the middle. The CDR3 region has the DNA TGTGCCAGCAGTGAAGGGCCGAGGGTGACGCAGTATTTT. This sequence encodes CASSEGPRVTQYF.

This clonotype was detected many times. The J gene is TRBJ2-1, the V gene TRBV20-1; D gene ambiguous. The CDR3 contains 13 residues. Trimming stripped 5 bases from V and 2 bases from J, with 10 bases between. Germline loops: CDR1 DFQATT, CDR2 SNEGSKA (reference sequence). The CDR3 nucleotides are TGCAGTGCTTTAGAGGCGCCCTACAATGAGCAGTTCTTC. Translated: CSALEAPYNEQFF.

This clonotype was counted ten times or more. The CDR3 coding sequence is TGTGCCAGCAGTGGACTGCAATGGGAGACCCAGTACTTC. It codes for CASSGLQWETQYF. The genes are TRBV28 and TRBJ2-5, with D perhaps TRBD2 (5 bases). Per the germline V gene, CDR1 is MDHEN and CDR2 is SYDVKM. Trimming took off 5 bases at V and 5 bases at J, with 12 bases between the two ends. The CDR3 covers 13 residues.

This chain links TRBV12-3 or TRBV12-4 with TRBJ1-3; D ambiguous. The CDR3 covers 14 residues. V lost 3 bases, J lost 0 bases, and 6 bases lay in between. The CDR3 protein is CASSFHNSGNTIYF. CDR3 sequence (DNA): TGTGCCAGCAGTTTTCACAACTCTGGAAACACCATATATTTT.

The sample holds one count of this clonotype. The V and J genes are TRBV12-3 or TRBV12-4 and TRBJ1-5; D is unresolved. Between the trimmed V and J ends, which lost 5 bases and 7 bases, there was a span of 18 bases. CDR3 size: 15 residues. For the CDR3, the DNA is TGTGCCAGCAGTCCCCATGGGTTTGTGCAACAGCCCCAGCATTTT. Translated: CASSPHGFVQQPQHF.

This clonotype was found many times. This chain links TRBV12-3 or TRBV12-4 with TRBJ2-5; TRBD2 matches at 9 bases. V trimming: 2 bases; J trimming: 4 bases; junction bases outside the gene matches: 2. The CDR3 has 14 amino acids. The CDR3 loop is CASSLQLAGETQYF. CDR3 nucleotide sequence: TGTGCCAGCAGTTTACAACTAGCGGGAGAGACCCAGTACTTC.

This clonotype showed up just a few times. The CDR3, as DNA: TGTGCCAGCAGTTCCGCGACAGGGTCAAATGAAAAACTGTTTTTT. Encoded protein: CASSSATGSNEKLFF. The gene calls are TRBV12-3 or TRBV12-4 and TRBJ1-4; TRBD1 aligns across 7 bases. CDR3 length equals 15 residues. Unmatched junction bases numbered 7, after V lost 4 bases and J lost 5 bases.

The chain links TRBV7-3 to TRBJ2-7; possibly TRBD1 for D (7 bases). The CDR3 covers 17 residues. The V gene's germline CDR1 is SGHTA and CDR2 FQGTGA. Trimming removed 2 bases from V and 6 bases from J, with 23 bases in between. The DNA of the CDR3 is TGTGCCAGCAGCTTAGGCCCCCGACAGGGAGGATGGGTCGAGCAGTACTTC. This gives the protein CASSLGPRQGGWVEQYF.

In its sample, this clonotype was seen many times. The CDR3 region is CASMRTRVNTGELFF. The CDR3 coding sequence is TGTGCCAGCATGAGGACTAGGGTAAACACCGGGGAGCTGTTTTTT. The chain has TRBV6-1 and TRBJ2-2, with TRBD2 matching over 7 bases. The CDR3 is 15 amino acids. The V and J ends lost 7 bases and 2 bases, in that order; junction bases with no gene match: 7. CDR1 and CDR2 from the germline V gene are MNHNS and SASEGT.

This clonotype was found a few times. This sequence joins TRBV7-3 and TRBJ1-2; 7 nucleotides line up with TRBD1. Germline-derived CDR1 and CDR2 are SGHTA and FQGTGA. The CDR3 covers 14 residues. Germline trimming cut 5 bases from V and 6 bases from J; bases unmatched to any gene: 9. The CDR3 DNA reads TGTGCCAGCAGCCGGGACAGTTCCTCGGATGGCTACACCTTC. This translates into CASSRDSSSDGYTF.

This clonotype was recorded at least ten times. The chain is built from TRBV28 and TRBJ2-3; D is undetermined. Germline CDR1 is MDHEN and CDR2 is SYDVKM. V lost 8 bases and J 1 base, leaving 13 bases between the germline ends. This CDR3 comprises 14 residues. For the CDR3, the DNA is TGTGCCAGCCTAGACCGACTCCGCACAGATACGCAGTATTTT. Protein: CASLDRLRTDTQYF. Full variable domain (remainder filled in from reference TRBV28 and TRBJ2-3): DVKVTQSSRYLVKRTGEKVFLECVQDMDHENMFWYRQDPGLGLRLIYFSYDVKMKEKGDIPEGYSVSREKKERFSLILESASTNQTSMYLCASLDRLRTDTQYFGPGTRLTVL.

This clonotype was seen a handful of times. The V and J genes are TRBV5-1 and TRBJ2-7, with 9 bases aligning to TRBD1. The CDR3 contains 13 residues. In germline, CDR1 is SGHRS, CDR2 YFSETQ. V lost 8 bases to trimming and J lost 6 bases; unmatched junction nucleotides: 9. The DNA of the CDR3 is TGCGCCAGTTACCCGGGACAGGGAGGCGAGCAGTACTTC. Protein product: CASYPGQGGEQYF.

In its sample, this clonotype was seen many times. The V and J genes are TRBV9 and TRBJ2-1, with 10 bases aligning to TRBD2. The germline V gene has CDR1 SGDLS and CDR2 YYNGEE. This CDR3 contains 14 residues. Losses at the gene ends were 7 bases for V and 7 bases for J; bases not matched to a gene: 8. The CDR3: CASATSGEYNEQFF. CDR3 sequence (DNA): TGTGCCAGCGCCACTAGCGGGGAATATAATGAGCAGTTCTTC.

This clonotype was recorded a few times. CDR3 amino acids: CASRTGTGRVYEQFF. The CDR3 nucleotides read TGTGCCAGCAGGACCGGGACAGGGCGTGTGTATGAGCAGTTCTTC. The chain recombines TRBV11-2 with TRBJ2-1; TRBD1 agrees at 9 bases. There are 15 residues in the CDR3. V gave up 6 bases and J gave up 8 bases; unmatched junction bases: 11. CDR1 is SGHAT, CDR2 FQNNGV, per germline.

The rearrangement links TRBV5-4 to TRBJ2-7, with D perhaps matching TRBD1 (6 bases). This CDR3 has 14 residues. CDR1 and CDR2 (germline): SGHNT, YYREEE (reference sequence). With 3 bases removed from V and 2 bases from J, the gap between germline ends came to 12 bases. The CDR3 here is CASSSLGQPYEQYF. The CDR3 region has the DNA TGTGCCAGCAGCTCCCTAGGACAGCCCTACGAGCAGTACTTC. Complete variable domain (other parts from reference TRBV5-4 and TRBJ2-7): ETGVTQSPTHLIKTRGQQVTLRCSSQSGHNTVSWYQQALGQGPQFIFQYYREEENGRGNFPPRFSGLQFPNYSSELNVNALELDDSALYLCASSSLGQPYEQYFGPGTRLTVT.

The chain links TRBV7-2 to TRBJ2-3; 10 bases map to TRBD2. V shed 3 bases, J shed 2 bases, and the junction held 5 bases outside the gene matches. Germline V gene data show CDR1 as SGHTA and CDR2 as FQGNSA. This CDR3 contains 16 residues. The DNA of the CDR3 is TGTGCCAGCAGCTTTCCAGCGGGAGGGGTCACAGATACGCAGTATTTT. Its translation is CASSFPAGGVTDTQYF. Using reference TRBV7-2 and TRBJ2-3 for the parts outside the CDR3, the full variable domain is GAGVSQSPSNKVTEKGKDVELRCDPISGHTALYWYRQSLGQGLEFLIYFQGNSAPDKSGLPSDRFSAERTGGSVSTLTIQRTQQEDSAVYLCASSFPAGGVTDTQYFGPGTRLTVL.

This clonotype was recorded many times. V usage is TRBV28 and J usage is TRBJ2-5; 13 bases are shared with TRBD2. From germline, CDR1 is MDHEN and CDR2 SYDVKM. V trimming: 5 bases; J trimming: 5 bases; junction bases outside the gene matches: 8. The CDR3 has 16 residues. CDR3 sequence: CASSTLAGGPGETQYF. For the CDR3, the DNA is TGTGCCAGCAGTACACTAGCGGGAGGGCCGGGGGAGACCCAGTACTTC.

The table lists this clonotype with a few counts. The chain is built from TRBV7-2 and TRBJ2-1; D might be TRBD2 (6 bases). The CDR3 has 15 amino acids. Germline V gene data show CDR1 as SGHTA and CDR2 as FQGNSA. The V end was cut by 5 bases, the J end by 5 bases, with 16 bases between. CDR3 sequence reads: CASSRGRLTNNEQFF. In DNA, the CDR3 is TGTGCCAGCAGCCGGGGGAGGTTAACCAACAATGAGCAGTTCTTC. Combining the CDR3 with reference TRBV7-2 and TRBJ2-1 gives the whole variable domain GAGVSQSPSNKVTEKGKDVELRCDPISGHTALYWYRQSLGQGLEFLIYFQGNSAPDKSGLPSDRFSAERTGGSVSTLTIQRTQQEDSAVYLCASSRGRLTNNEQFFGPGTRLTVL.